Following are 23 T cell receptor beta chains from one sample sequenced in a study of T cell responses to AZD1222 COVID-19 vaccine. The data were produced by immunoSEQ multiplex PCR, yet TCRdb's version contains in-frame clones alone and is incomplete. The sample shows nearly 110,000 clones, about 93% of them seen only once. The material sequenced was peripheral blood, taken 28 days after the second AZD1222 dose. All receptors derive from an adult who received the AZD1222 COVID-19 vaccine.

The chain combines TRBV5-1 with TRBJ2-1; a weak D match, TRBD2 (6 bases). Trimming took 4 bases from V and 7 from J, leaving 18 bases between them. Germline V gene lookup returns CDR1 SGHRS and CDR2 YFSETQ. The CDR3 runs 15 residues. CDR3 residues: CASSPGGRSLNEQFF. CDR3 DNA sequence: TGCGCCAGCAGCCCCGGAGGGAGATCCCTAAATGAGCAGTTCTTC.

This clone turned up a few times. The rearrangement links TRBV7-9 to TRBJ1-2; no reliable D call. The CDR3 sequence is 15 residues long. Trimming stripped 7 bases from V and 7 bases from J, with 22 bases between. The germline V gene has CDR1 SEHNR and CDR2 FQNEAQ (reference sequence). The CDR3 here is CASKLDGDKKGGYTF. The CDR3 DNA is TGTGCCAGCAAATTGGATGGGGATAAGAAGGGTGGCTACACCTTC.

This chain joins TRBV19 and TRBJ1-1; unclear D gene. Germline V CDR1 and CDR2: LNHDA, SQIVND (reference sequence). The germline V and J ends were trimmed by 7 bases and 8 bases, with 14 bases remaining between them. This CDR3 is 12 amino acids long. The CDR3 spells CASITPRKEAFF. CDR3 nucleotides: TGTGCCAGTATAACCCCCAGGAAGGAAGCTTTCTTT.

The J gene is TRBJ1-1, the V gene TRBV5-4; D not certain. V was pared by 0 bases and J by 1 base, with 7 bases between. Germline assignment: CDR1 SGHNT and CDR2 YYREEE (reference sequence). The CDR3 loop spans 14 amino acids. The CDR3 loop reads CASSLASGNTEAFF. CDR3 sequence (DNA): TGTGCCAGCAGCTTGGCCAGCGGGAACACTGAAGCTTTCTTT. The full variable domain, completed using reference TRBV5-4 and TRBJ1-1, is ETGVTQSPTHLIKTRGQQVTLRCSSQSGHNTVSWYQQALGQGPQFIFQYYREEENGRGNFPPRFSGLQFPNYSSELNVNALELDDSALYLCASSLASGNTEAFFGQGTRLTVV.

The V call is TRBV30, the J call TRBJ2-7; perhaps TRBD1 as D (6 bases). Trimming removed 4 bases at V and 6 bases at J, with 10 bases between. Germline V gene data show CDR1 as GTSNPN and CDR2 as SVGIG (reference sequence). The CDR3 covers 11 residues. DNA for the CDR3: TGTGCCTGGAACAGGGATGGCGAGCAGTACTTC. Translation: CAWNRDGEQYF.

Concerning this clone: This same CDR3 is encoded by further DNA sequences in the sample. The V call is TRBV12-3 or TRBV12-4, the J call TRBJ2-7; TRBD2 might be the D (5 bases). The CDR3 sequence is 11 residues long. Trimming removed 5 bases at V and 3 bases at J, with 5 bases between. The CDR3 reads CASSEGYEQYF. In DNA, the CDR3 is TGTGCCAGCAGTGAGGGCTACGAGCAGTACTTC.

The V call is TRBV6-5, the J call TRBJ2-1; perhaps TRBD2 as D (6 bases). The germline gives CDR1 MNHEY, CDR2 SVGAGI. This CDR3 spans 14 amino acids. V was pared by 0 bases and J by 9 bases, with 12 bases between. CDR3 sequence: CASSYSFGGGEQFF. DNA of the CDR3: TGTGCCAGCAGTTACTCATTTGGGGGAGGTGAGCAGTTCTTC.

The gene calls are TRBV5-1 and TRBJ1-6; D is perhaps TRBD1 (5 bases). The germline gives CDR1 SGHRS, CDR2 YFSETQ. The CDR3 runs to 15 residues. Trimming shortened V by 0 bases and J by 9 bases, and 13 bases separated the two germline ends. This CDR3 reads CASSLDGGLGSPLHF. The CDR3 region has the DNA TGCGCCAGCAGCTTGGACGGGGGATTAGGTTCACCCCTCCACTTT.

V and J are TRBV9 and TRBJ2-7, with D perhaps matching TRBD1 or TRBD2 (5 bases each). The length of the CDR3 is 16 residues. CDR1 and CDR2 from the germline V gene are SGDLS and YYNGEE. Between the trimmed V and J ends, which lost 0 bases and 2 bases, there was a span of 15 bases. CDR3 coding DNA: TGTGCCAGCAGCGTAGGCTTAGGGGAGTACCCCTACGAGCAGTACTTC. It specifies CASSVGLGEYPYEQYF.

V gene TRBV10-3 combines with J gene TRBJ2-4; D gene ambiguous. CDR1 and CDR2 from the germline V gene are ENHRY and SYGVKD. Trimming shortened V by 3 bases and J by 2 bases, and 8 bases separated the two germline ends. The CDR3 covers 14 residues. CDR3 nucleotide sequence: TGTGCCATCAGTGAATCGGGTACCAAAAACATTCAGTACTTC. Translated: CAISESGTKNIQYF.

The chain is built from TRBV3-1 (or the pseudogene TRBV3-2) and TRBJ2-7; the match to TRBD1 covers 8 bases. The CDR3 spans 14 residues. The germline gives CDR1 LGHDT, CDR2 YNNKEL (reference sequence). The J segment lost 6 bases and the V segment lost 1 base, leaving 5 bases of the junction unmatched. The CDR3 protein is CASSQVSGGAEQYF. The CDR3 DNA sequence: TGTGCCAGCAGCCAAGTATCAGGGGGCGCCGAGCAGTACTTC.

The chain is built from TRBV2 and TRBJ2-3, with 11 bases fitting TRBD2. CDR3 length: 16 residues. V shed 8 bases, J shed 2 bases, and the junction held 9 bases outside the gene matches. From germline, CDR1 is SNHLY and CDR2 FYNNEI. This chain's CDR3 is CASVERLAGNTDTQYF. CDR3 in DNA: TGTGCCAGCGTCGAACGACTAGCGGGAAACACAGATACGCAGTATTTT.

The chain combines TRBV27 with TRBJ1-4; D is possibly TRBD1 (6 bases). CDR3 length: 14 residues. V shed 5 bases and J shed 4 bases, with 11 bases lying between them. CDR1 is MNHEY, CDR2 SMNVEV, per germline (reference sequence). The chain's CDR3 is CASSRGGNNEKLFF. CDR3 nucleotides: TGTGCCAGCAGTAGAGGGGGTAATAATGAAAAACTGTTTTTT.

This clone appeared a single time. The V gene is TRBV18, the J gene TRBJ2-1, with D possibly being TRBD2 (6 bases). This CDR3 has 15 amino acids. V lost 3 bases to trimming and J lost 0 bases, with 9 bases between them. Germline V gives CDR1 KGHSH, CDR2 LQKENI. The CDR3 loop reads CASSPVRDSYNEQFF. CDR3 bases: TGTGCCAGCTCACCGGTGCGGGACTCCTACAATGAGCAGTTCTTC.

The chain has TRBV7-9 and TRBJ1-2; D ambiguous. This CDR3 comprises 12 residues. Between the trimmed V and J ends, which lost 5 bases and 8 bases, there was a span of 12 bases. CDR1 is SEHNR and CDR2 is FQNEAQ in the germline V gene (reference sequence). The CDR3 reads CASSVDMGGYTF. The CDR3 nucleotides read TGTGCCAGCAGCGTTGACATGGGCGGCTACACCTTC.

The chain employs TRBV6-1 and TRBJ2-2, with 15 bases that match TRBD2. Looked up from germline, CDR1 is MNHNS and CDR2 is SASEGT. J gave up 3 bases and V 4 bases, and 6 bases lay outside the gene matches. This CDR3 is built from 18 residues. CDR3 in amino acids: CASSARTSGRADTGELFF. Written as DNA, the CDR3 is TGTGCCAGCAGTGCCCGGACTAGCGGGAGGGCCGACACCGGGGAGCTGTTTTTT.

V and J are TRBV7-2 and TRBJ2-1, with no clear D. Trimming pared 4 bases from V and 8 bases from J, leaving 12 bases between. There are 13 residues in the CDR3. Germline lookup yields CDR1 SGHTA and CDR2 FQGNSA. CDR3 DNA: TGTGCCAGCAGCTACTGGGGAATAGATGAGCAGTTCTTC. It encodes CASSYWGIDEQFF.

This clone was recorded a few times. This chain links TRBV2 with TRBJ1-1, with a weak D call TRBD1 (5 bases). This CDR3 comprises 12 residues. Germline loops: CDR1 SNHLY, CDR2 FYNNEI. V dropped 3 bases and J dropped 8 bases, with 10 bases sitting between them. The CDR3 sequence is CASSEGVGEAFF. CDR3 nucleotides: TGTGCCAGCAGTGAGGGGGTAGGGGAAGCTTTCTTT.

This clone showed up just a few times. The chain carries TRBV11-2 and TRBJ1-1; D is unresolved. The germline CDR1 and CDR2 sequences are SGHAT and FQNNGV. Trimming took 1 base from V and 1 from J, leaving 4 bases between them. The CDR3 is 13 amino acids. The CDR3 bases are TGTGCCAGCAGCTTAGGGCCGAACACTGAAGCTTTCTTT. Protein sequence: CASSLGPNTEAFF.

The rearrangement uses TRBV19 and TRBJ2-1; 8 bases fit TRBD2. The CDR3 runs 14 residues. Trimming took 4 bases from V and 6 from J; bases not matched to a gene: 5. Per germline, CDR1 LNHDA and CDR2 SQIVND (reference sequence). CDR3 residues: CASSKGLAGNEQFF. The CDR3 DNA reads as TGTGCCAGTAGTAAAGGTCTAGCGGGCAATGAGCAGTTCTTC.

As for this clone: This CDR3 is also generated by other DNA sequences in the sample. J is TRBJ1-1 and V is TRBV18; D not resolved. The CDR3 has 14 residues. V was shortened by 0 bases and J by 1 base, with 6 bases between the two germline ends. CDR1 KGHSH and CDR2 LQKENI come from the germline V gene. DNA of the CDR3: TGTGCCAGCTCACCACCGTTGAGGAACACTGAAGCTTTCTTT. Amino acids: CASSPPLRNTEAFF.

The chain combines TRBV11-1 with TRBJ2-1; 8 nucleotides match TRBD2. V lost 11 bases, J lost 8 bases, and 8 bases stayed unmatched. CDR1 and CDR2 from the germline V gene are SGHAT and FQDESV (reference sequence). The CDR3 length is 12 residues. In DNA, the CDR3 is TGTGCCTCCTCGGGACTAGATGATGAGCAGTTCTTC. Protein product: CASSGLDDEQFF.

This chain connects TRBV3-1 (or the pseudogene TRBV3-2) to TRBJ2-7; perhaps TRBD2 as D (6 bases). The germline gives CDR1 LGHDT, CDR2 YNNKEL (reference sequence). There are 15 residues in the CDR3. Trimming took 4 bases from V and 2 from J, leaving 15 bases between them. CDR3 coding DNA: TGTGCCAGCAGCCTTAGGGGTGGAGGGGCCTACGAGCAGTACTTC. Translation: CASSLRGGGAYEQYF.